One sample yielded the 2 T cell receptor beta chains listed below, sequenced in a study of PD-1 blockade in classical Hodgkin lymphoma. The assay was immunoSEQ multiplex PCR, and TCRdb's table has in-frame clones only and misses some. The sample includes about 20,000 clones, roughly 80% seen only once; the top ten take 6% to 8.5%. Time point given: cycle 4 day 1 (C4D1), after 5 to 7 weeks of nivolumab. There was relapse after autologous stem cell transplantation in every patient, and there was variation in brentuximab vedotin exposure. The source material was peripheral blood mononuclear cells (PBMCs), sampled before the fourth cycle of nivolumab. Source of these receptors: a human donor with classical Hodgkin lymphoma.

This clone has a single count. The rearrangement uses TRBV27 and TRBJ2-1; TRBD2 is a possible D gene (6 bases). The V end lost 9 bases, the J end lost 0 bases, and 15 bases lay between the germline ends. CDR3 length: 15 amino acids. Germline V lookup: CDR1 MNHEY, CDR2 SMNVEV (reference sequence). CDR3 sequence: CASNSGLRSYNEQFF. In nucleotides, the CDR3 is TGTGCCAGTAATTCGGGACTCCGCTCCTACAATGAGCAGTTCTTC.

The rearrangement joins TRBV6-5 to TRBJ2-1; D gene uncertain. Germline V gene lookup returns CDR1 MNHEY and CDR2 SVGAGI. V was shortened by 4 bases and J by 7 bases, with 14 bases between the two germline ends. The CDR3 consists of 14 residues. CDR3 bases: TGTGCCAGCAGTTTCCAGGCTTTTGCGAATGAGCAGTTCTTC. Its translation is CASSFQAFANEQFF.